What follows are 21 T cell receptor beta chains derived from one specimen sequenced in a study of PD-1 blockade in classical Hodgkin lymphoma (dated by TCRdb to 2020 to 2022). Explained via the paper, the time point label denotes: cycle 2 day 1 (C2D1) of nivolumab. Relapse after autologous stem cell transplantation had occurred in all trial patients, and cohorts A, B and C were distinguished by prior brentuximab vedotin exposure. Libraries were made using the immunoSEQ multiplex PCR assay. What TCRdb holds here is the immuneACCESS table cut down to in-frame rearrangements. Part of the clones is not present; checked against another copy, under half of the missing clones reflect an unresolved V gene, and the others are unexplained. This sample is represented by about 90,000 clones; around 90% of them were singletons. Together, the top ten hold roughly 3% of the sample. Sequences were derived from peripheral blood mononuclear cells (PBMCs), sampled before the second cycle of nivolumab. These receptors came from a human donor with classical Hodgkin lymphoma.

The genes are TRBV15 and TRBJ2-5; the match to TRBD1 covers 7 bases. V trimming: 0 bases; J trimming: 6 bases; junction bases outside the gene matches: 7. The CDR3 spans 15 residues. The germline gives CDR1 LNHNV, CDR2 YYDKDF (reference sequence). CDR3 residues: CATSRDVAGGKTQYF. The CDR3 nucleotides read TGTGCCACCAGCAGAGATGTCGCAGGGGGAAAGACCCAGTACTTC.

The J gene is TRBJ2-7, the V gene TRBV27; 9 bases are shared with TRBD1. The junction had 7 bases not matched to a gene; V was cut back by 4 bases and J by 0 bases. In germline, CDR1 is MNHEY, CDR2 SMNVEV (reference sequence). This CDR3 is built from 16 residues. This chain's CDR3 is CASSSDRGLISYEQYF. In DNA form, the CDR3 reads TGTGCCAGCAGTTCGGACAGGGGTTTGATCTCCTACGAGCAGTACTTC.

CDR3: CASKDRFSTDTQYF. The CDR3 DNA sequence: TGTGCCAGCAAGGACAGGTTTAGCACAGATACGCAGTATTTT. V gene TRBV2 combines with J gene TRBJ2-3; the match to TRBD1 covers 7 bases. The CDR3 covers 14 residues. Germline loops: CDR1 SNHLY, CDR2 FYNNEI. V trimming: 7 bases; J trimming: 0 bases; junction bases outside the gene matches: 4. The full variable domain, rest sourced from reference TRBV2 and TRBJ2-3, is EPEVTQTPSHQVTQMGQEVILRCVPISNHLYFYWYRQILGQKVEFLVSFYNNEISEKSEIFDDQFSVERPDGSNFTLKIRSTKLEDSAMYFCASKDRFSTDTQYFGPGTRLTVL.

A word on this clone: The sample holds other DNA sequences that translate to the same CDR3. The chain has TRBV27 and TRBJ2-7, with D possibly matching TRBD1 (6 bases). Trimming shortened V by 2 bases and J by 5 bases, and 22 bases separated the two germline ends. This CDR3 has 17 residues. The germline gives CDR1 MNHEY, CDR2 SMNVEV (reference sequence). The CDR3 reads CASSLGNRERFGDEQYF. The CDR3 region has the DNA TGTGCCAGCAGTTTAGGGAACAGGGAACGGTTCGGGGACGAGCAGTACTTC.

The chain carries TRBV5-4 and TRBJ2-5; no clear D gene. Germline loops: CDR1 SGHNT, CDR2 YYREEE (reference sequence). V gave up 4 bases and J gave up 2 bases, with 18 bases separating them. CDR3 length: 16 residues. This CDR3 reads CASSLGPGQSQETQYF. The CDR3 DNA reads as TGTGCCAGCAGCCTTGGCCCCGGTCAGTCTCAAGAGACCCAGTACTTC.

The chain carries TRBV7-9 and TRBJ2-7; D possibly corresponds to TRBD2 (6 bases). Germline-derived CDR1 and CDR2 are SEHNR and FQNEAQ (reference sequence). This CDR3 comprises 14 residues. Trimming shortened V by 1 base and J by 2 bases, and 9 bases separated the two germline ends. The CDR3 coding sequence is TGTGCCAGCAGCTTAGAGGGGACTCCCTACGAGCAGTACTTC. Encoded protein: CASSLEGTPYEQYF.

The J gene is TRBJ2-1, the V gene TRBV7-3; 8 positions match TRBD2. The junction had 5 bases not matched to a gene; V was cut back by 6 bases and J by 4 bases. The CDR3 is 14 amino acids. The germline CDR1 and CDR2 sequences are SGHTA and FQGTGA. DNA of the CDR3: TGTGCCAGCAGTCCCGGGAGGGCATACAATGAGCAGTTCTTC. Its translation is CASSPGRAYNEQFF.

The chain carries TRBV7-9 and TRBJ2-7; D gene uncertain. CDR3 size: 17 residues. The germline V and J ends were trimmed by 0 bases and 0 bases, with 15 bases remaining between them. Per the germline V gene, CDR1 is SEHNR and CDR2 is FQNEAQ (reference sequence). CDR3 loop: CASSLAPGHSFSYEQYF. DNA of the CDR3: TGTGCCAGCAGCTTAGCGCCAGGCCACTCGTTCTCCTACGAGCAGTACTTC.

The J gene is TRBJ1-2, the V gene TRBV5-1; TRBD1 is a possible D gene (6 bases). This CDR3 comprises 15 residues. V was pared by 3 bases and J by 8 bases, with 20 bases between. CDR1 SGHRS and CDR2 YFSETQ come from the germline V gene. DNA for the CDR3: TGCGCCAGCAGCTCAGCAGGGGCCTCGATTGGGGGCTACACCTTC. Protein sequence: CASSSAGASIGGYTF.

The chain combines TRBV6-6 with TRBJ2-7, with 12 bases aligning to TRBD2. Trimming removed 5 bases from V and 4 bases from J; junction bases left unmatched: 3. Germline assignment: CDR1 MNHNY and CDR2 SVGAGI (reference sequence). The CDR3 sequence is 14 residues long. CDR3 loop: CASSRTSGIYEQYF. In DNA form, the CDR3 reads TGTGCCAGCAGTCGGACTAGCGGGATTTACGAGCAGTACTTC.

This chain joins TRBV6-7 and TRBJ2-3, with a possible D match to TRBD2 (5 bases). TRBV6-7 is an ORF, with its function uncertain. The CDR3 is 13 amino acids. V was shortened by 9 bases and J by 1 base, with 11 bases between the two germline ends. The CDR3 sequence is CARLARRTDTQYF. Written as DNA, the CDR3 is TGTGCCAGGTTAGCGAGACGCACAGATACGCAGTATTTT.

This clone showed up just once. The rearrangement links TRBV11-1 to TRBJ2-5; a weak D match, TRBD1 (5 bases). CDR1 is SGHAT, CDR2 FQDESV, per germline (reference sequence). There are 15 residues in the CDR3. V lost 1 base and J lost 3, with 12 bases in between. This CDR3 reads CASSLEGAVEETQYF. The CDR3 region has the DNA TGTGCCAGCAGCTTAGAAGGGGCAGTAGAAGAGACCCAGTACTTC.

This sequence joins TRBV20-1 and TRBJ2-1; unclear D gene. The CDR3 covers 10 residues. V lost 5 bases and J lost 14, with 13 bases in between. CDR1 DFQATT and CDR2 SNEGSKA come from the germline V gene (reference sequence). The CDR3 region is CSAPLGPEFF. DNA for the CDR3: TGCAGTGCTCCTCTAGGGCCCGAGTTCTTC.

V and J are TRBV5-5 and TRBJ2-1; the D is unclear. The V gene lost 2 bases and the J gene lost 0 bases, with 12 bases spanning the gap. Per germline, CDR1 SGHKS and CDR2 YYEKEE (reference sequence). The length of the CDR3 is 16 residues. The CDR3 sequence: CASSFRSLSSYNEQFF. The CDR3, as DNA: TGTGCCAGCAGCTTCCGATCCCTTAGCTCCTACAATGAGCAGTTCTTC.

This rearrangement joins TRBV2 to TRBJ2-2; D is perhaps TRBD1 (6 bases). V lost 6 bases and J lost 10, with 18 bases in between. Germline V lookup: CDR1 SNHLY, CDR2 FYNNEI. The CDR3 is made up of 14 amino acids. The CDR3 is CASRPLHPGQELFF. CDR3 bases: TGTGCCAGCAGGCCTCTCCACCCGGGACAGGAGCTGTTTTTT.

The CDR3 sequence: CASSDFDSNTEAFF. CDR3 sequence (DNA): TGTGCCAGCAGCGACTTCGACAGTAACACTGAAGCTTTCTTT. This sequence joins TRBV11-1 and TRBJ1-1; the D gene is possibly TRBD1 (5 bases). Germline CDR1 is SGHAT and CDR2 is FQDESV (reference sequence). V was shortened by 5 bases and J by 2 bases, with 12 bases between the two germline ends. CDR3 length equals 14 residues.

The rearrangement links TRBV29-1 to TRBJ2-1, with a tentative D call TRBD2 (6 bases). The ends were cut back, 0 bases at V and 5 bases at J, with 20 bases in the middle. CDR1 SQVTM and CDR2 ANQGSEA come from the germline V gene. This CDR3 region has 17 residues. The CDR3 region is CSVEDIGRESGNNEQFF. The CDR3 coding sequence is TGCAGCGTTGAAGATATTGGACGGGAGAGTGGCAACAATGAGCAGTTCTTC.

The rearrangement joins TRBV7-9 to TRBJ1-1; D is unresolved. Per germline, CDR1 SEHNR and CDR2 FQNEAQ (reference sequence). Trimming stripped 2 bases from V and 11 bases from J, with 12 bases between. The CDR3 consists of 12 residues. CDR3: CASSLITSEAFF. The CDR3 coding sequence is TGTGCCAGCAGCTTAATAACGTCAGAGGCTTTCTTT.

This clone was detected only a few times. This rearrangement joins TRBV4-1 to TRBJ1-2; D is uncertain. This CDR3 is built from 13 residues. V was clipped by 2 bases and J by 5 bases, with 9 bases between them. Germline-derived CDR1 and CDR2 are MGHRA and YSYEKL. The CDR3 region is CASSQSREYGYTF. CDR3 nucleotide sequence: TGCGCCAGCAGCCAATCAAGGGAATATGGCTACACCTTC.

The rearrangement joins TRBV6-5 to TRBJ1-4, with D maybe TRBD1 (6 bases). Germline CDR1 MNHEY, CDR2 SVGAGI. V lost 2 bases and J lost 8, with 12 bases in between. The CDR3 has 14 amino acids. CDR3 sequence reads: CASSYGAGAEKLFF. CDR3 nucleotides: TGTGCCAGCAGTTACGGGGCAGGGGCCGAAAAACTGTTTTTT.

The rearrangement links TRBV11-3 to TRBJ1-1; D gene ambiguous. The CDR3 spans 12 residues. Germline lookup yields CDR1 SGHNT and CDR2 YENEEA. V was trimmed by 5 bases and J by 3 bases, leaving 7 bases between them. CDR3 amino acids: CASSAGYTEAFF. In DNA form, the CDR3 reads TGTGCCAGCAGCGCGGGTTACACTGAAGCTTTCTTT.